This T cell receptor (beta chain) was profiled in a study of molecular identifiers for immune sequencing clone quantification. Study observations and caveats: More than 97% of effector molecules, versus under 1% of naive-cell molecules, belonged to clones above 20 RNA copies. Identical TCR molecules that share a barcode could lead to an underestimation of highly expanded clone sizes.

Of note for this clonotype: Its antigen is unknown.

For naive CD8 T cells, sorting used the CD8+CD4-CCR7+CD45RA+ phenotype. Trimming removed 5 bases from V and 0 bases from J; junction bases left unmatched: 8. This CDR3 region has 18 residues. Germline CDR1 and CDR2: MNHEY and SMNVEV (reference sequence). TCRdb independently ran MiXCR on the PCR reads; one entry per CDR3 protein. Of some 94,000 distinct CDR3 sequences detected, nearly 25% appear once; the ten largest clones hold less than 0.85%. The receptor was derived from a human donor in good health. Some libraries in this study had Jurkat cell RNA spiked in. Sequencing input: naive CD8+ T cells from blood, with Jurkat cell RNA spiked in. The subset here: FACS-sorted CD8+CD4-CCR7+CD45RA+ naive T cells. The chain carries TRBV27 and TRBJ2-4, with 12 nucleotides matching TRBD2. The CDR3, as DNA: TGTGCCAGCAGTATTCTAGCGGGAGGGCCCCCAGCCAAAAACATTCAGTACTTC. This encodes CASSILAGGPPAKNIQYF.